The 26 T cell receptor beta chains below were found in one sample sequenced in a study of blood T cell repertoires in COVID-19. Clones were sequenced by immunoSEQ multiplex PCR, and TCRdb holds only the in-frame ones, with some missing. This table has some 140,000 clones, 84% appearing once. The sample was PBMCs or T cells enriched from blood (not recorded which). These receptors all come from a middle-aged man with acute COVID-19.

This clone was picked up one time. The chain employs TRBV13 and TRBJ2-3, with 8 bases lining up with TRBD1. Germline V CDR1 and CDR2: PRHDT, FYEKMQ (reference sequence). The CDR3 contains 15 residues. V was clipped by 5 bases and J by 2 bases; unmatched bases: 6. The CDR3 is CASSPGQGSTDTQYF. The CDR3 DNA reads TGTGCCAGCAGCCCCGGACAGGGATCCACAGATACGCAGTATTTT.

In nucleotides, the CDR3 is TGTGCCAGCAGCGCCCGGACAGGGGGCACCCTTGAAGCTTTCTTT. This encodes CASSARTGGTLEAFF. The rearrangement links TRBV7-2 to TRBJ1-1, with 11 bases identical to TRBD1. The V gene end was trimmed by 5 bases and the J gene end by 7 bases; junction bases not matched to a gene: 9. Germline-derived CDR1 and CDR2 are SGHTA and FQGNSA. This CDR3 has 15 residues.

In this sample, this clone turned up once. This rearrangement joins TRBV27 to TRBJ2-1; 9 bases align to TRBD2. The CDR3 length is 19 residues. V gave up 2 bases and J gave up 7 bases; unmatched junction bases: 18. Germline CDR1 is MNHEY and CDR2 is SMNVEV (reference sequence). The CDR3 region has the DNA TGTGCCAGCAGTTTACGGTGGGTCTTAGCGGGAGCTTTGAGGAATGAGCAGTTCTTC. Encoded protein: CASSLRWVLAGALRNEQFF.

The chain couples TRBV4-1 to TRBJ2-2; 9 positions agree with TRBD2. CDR1 and CDR2 (germline): MGHRA, YSYEKL. The CDR3 spans 16 residues. Germline trimming cut 6 bases from V and 4 bases from J; bases unmatched to any gene: 9. CDR3 residues: CASSKLAGTITGELFF. CDR3 coding DNA: TGCGCCAGCAGTAAGCTAGCGGGGACGATCACCGGGGAGCTGTTTTTT.

J is TRBJ2-1 and V is TRBV2; 7 bases fit TRBD1. The V gene's germline CDR1 is SNHLY and CDR2 FYNNEI. The CDR3 is made up of 12 amino acids. The ends lost 10 bases at V and 10 bases at J; junction bases unmatched: 10. CDR3 sequence reads: CATHEGGREQFF. Here the CDR3 DNA reads TGTGCCACCCACGAAGGGGGCAGGGAGCAGTTCTTC.

As concerns this clone: The same CDR3 is also encoded by other DNA sequences in this sample. The CDR3 DNA reads as TGTGCCAGCAGCCCCCCAGGGAACACTGAAGCTTTCTTT. It specifies CASSPPGNTEAFF. The chain uses TRBV12-3 or TRBV12-4 and TRBJ1-1, with D unresolved. The CDR3 runs to 13 residues. V shed 6 bases and J shed 1 base, with 9 bases lying between them.

The rearrangement uses TRBV11-2 and TRBJ2-5; the match to TRBD1 covers 7 bases. The trim removed 6 bases at V and 4 bases at J, leaving 11 bases unmatched. CDR3 size: 15 residues. CDR1 SGHAT and CDR2 FQNNGV come from the germline V gene. The CDR3, as DNA: TGTGCCAGCAGTTACAACAGGGGAAGAGGAGAGACCCAGTACTTC. Protein product: CASSYNRGRGETQYF.

This clone appeared a single time. The V call is TRBV28, the J call TRBJ2-7; 10 bases line up with TRBD1. Per germline, CDR1 MDHEN and CDR2 SYDVKM. The CDR3 has 12 amino acids. V lost 4 bases and J lost 10; bases outside the gene matches: 4. The DNA of the CDR3 is TGTGCCAGCAGTTCGGGACAGGGGCGACAGTACTTC. This encodes CASSSGQGRQYF.

The table lists this clone with a count of one. The J gene is TRBJ2-4, the V gene TRBV6-5, with D possibly TRBD1 on 6 matching bases. CDR1 and CDR2 (germline): MNHEY, SVGAGI. V was shortened by 6 bases and J by 6 bases, with 15 bases between the two germline ends. CDR3 length equals 14 residues. This CDR3 is CASSPPQQGNIQYF. The CDR3 bases are TGTGCCAGCAGCCCACCCCAACAGGGAAACATTCAGTACTTC.

The V call is TRBV28, the J call TRBJ1-4; tentative D call: TRBD1 (6 bases). Germline V gene lookup returns CDR1 MDHEN and CDR2 SYDVKM. This CDR3 spans 14 amino acids. V was pared by 7 bases and J by 4 bases, with 13 bases between. CDR3 coding DNA: TGTGCCAGCACACAGGGAGAGGGTAATGAAAAACTGTTTTTT. As protein: CASTQGEGNEKLFF.

V usage is TRBV4-3 and J usage is TRBJ2-6; no clear D. This CDR3 has 16 amino acids. V was clipped by 2 bases and J by 0 bases, with 8 bases between them. Germline CDR1 reads LGHNA; CDR2 reads YSLEER. For the CDR3, the DNA is TGCGCCAGCAGCCAAAGACGGAGCTCTGGGGCCAACGTCCTGACTTTC. Encoded protein: CASSQRRSSGANVLTF.

This clone turned up a few times. The rearrangement joins TRBV7-9 to TRBJ2-5, with a weak D call TRBD1 (5 bases). The CDR3 consists of 14 residues. Germline V gives CDR1 SEHNR, CDR2 FQNEAQ (reference sequence). Trimming left V 1 base short and J 5 bases short, with 11 bases between. CDR3: CASSLGGAWETQYF. As DNA, the CDR3 is TGTGCCAGCAGCTTAGGTGGGGCCTGGGAGACCCAGTACTTC.

V is TRBV30 and J is TRBJ2-3, with D possibly matching TRBD2 (5 bases). The germline gives CDR1 GTSNPN, CDR2 SVGIG (reference sequence). Trimming removed 3 bases at V and 3 bases at J, with 10 bases between. CDR3 length: 13 amino acids. The CDR3 loop reads CAWSLPGTDTQYF. DNA of the CDR3: TGTGCCTGGAGCCTGCCGGGAACAGATACGCAGTATTTT.

The rearrangement uses TRBV28 and TRBJ2-3; 10 nucleotides agree with TRBD2. Trimming cost V 2 bases and J 4 bases; bases outside gene matches: 9. CDR3 length: 17 residues. CDR1 and CDR2 (germline): MDHEN, SYDVKM. CDR3 amino acids: CASSLPKAGGRADTQYF. Here the CDR3 DNA reads TGTGCCAGCAGTTTACCTAAAGCGGGGGGGCGTGCAGATACGCAGTATTTT.

The chain is built from TRBV7-2 and TRBJ1-2; D gene unclear. The CDR3 sequence is 18 residues long. Trimming removed 0 bases from V and 0 bases from J, with 17 bases in between. Germline loops: CDR1 SGHTA, CDR2 FQGNSA. CDR3 nucleotide sequence: TGTGCCAGCAGCTTAGCGAGTGGGTTCGGGGAGGCTAACTATGGCTACACCTTC. Its translation is CASSLASGFGEANYGYTF. The complete variable domain, with remaining parts taken from reference TRBV7-2 and TRBJ1-2, reads GAGVSQSPSNKVTEKGKDVELRCDPISGHTALYWYRQSLGQGLEFLIYFQGNSAPDKSGLPSDRFSAERTGGSVSTLTIQRTQQEDSAVYLCASSLASGFGEANYGYTFGSGTRLTVV.

The chain carries TRBV6-2 or TRBV6-3 and TRBJ1-5; 10 bases are a match to TRBD1. With V trimmed by 6 bases and J by 7 bases, 12 bases remained unmatched. This CDR3 has 16 amino acids. In germline, CDR1 is MNHEY, CDR2 SVGEGT. The CDR3 reads CASSLKTGGYGQPQHF. The CDR3 nucleotides read TGTGCCAGCAGCTTAAAGACAGGGGGCTATGGACAGCCCCAGCATTTT.

CDR3 loop: CASSFSTGGGGGYTF. Here the CDR3 DNA reads TGCGCCAGCAGCTTCTCTACAGGGGGTGGAGGTGGCTACACCTTC. This rearrangement joins TRBV5-1 to TRBJ1-2, with 8 bases lining up with TRBD1. The CDR3 extends over 15 amino acids. Unmatched junction bases numbered 10, after V lost 2 bases and J lost 7 bases. The V gene's germline CDR1 is SGHRS and CDR2 YFSETQ. Drawing the rest from reference TRBV5-1 and TRBJ1-2, the complete variable domain is KAGVTQTPRYLIKTRGQQVTLSCSPISGHRSVSWYQQTPGQGLQFLFEYFSETQRNKGNFPGRFSGRQFSNSRSEMNVSTLELGDSALYLCASSFSTGGGGGYTFGSGTRLTVV.

The chain employs TRBV19 and TRBJ2-3; 13 bases are shared with TRBD2. Looked up from germline, CDR1 is LNHDA and CDR2 is SQIVND (reference sequence). CDR3 length equals 16 residues. J gave up 3 bases and V 4 bases, and 4 bases lay outside the gene matches. This chain's CDR3 is CASSTRTSGRTDTQYF. The CDR3 DNA follows: TGTGCCAGTAGTACACGGACTAGCGGGAGAACAGATACGCAGTATTTT.

This clone was observed once. The chain uses TRBV27 and TRBJ1-5, with D uncertain. The CDR3 is made up of 12 amino acids. The V end lost 5 bases, the J end lost 5 bases, and 7 bases lay between the germline ends. Germline V gene data show CDR1 as MNHEY and CDR2 as SMNVEV (reference sequence). The CDR3: CASSPRDQPQHF. The CDR3 DNA reads as TGTGCCAGCAGTCCCCGGGATCAGCCCCAGCATTTT.

This chain connects TRBV7-9 to TRBJ1-1, with 8 bases matching TRBD1. The trim removed 5 bases at V and 11 bases at J, leaving 4 bases unmatched. The CDR3 spans 11 residues. The germline CDR1 and CDR2 sequences are SEHNR and FQNEAQ (reference sequence). The CDR3 here is CASSNRGVAFF. In DNA form, the CDR3 reads TGTGCCAGCAGCAACAGGGGGGTGGCTTTCTTT.

The chain is built from TRBV15 and TRBJ1-2; D gene unclear. V was cut by 5 bases and J by 3 bases, with 10 bases left in between. This CDR3 contains 13 residues. Germline V CDR1 and CDR2: LNHNV, YYDKDF (reference sequence). This CDR3 is CATSPRRDYGYTF. CDR3 coding DNA: TGTGCCACCAGCCCGAGGAGGGACTATGGCTACACCTTC. Together with reference TRBV15 and TRBJ1-2, the CDR3 gives the full variable domain: DAMVIQNPRYQVTQFGKPVTLSCSQTLNHNVMYWYQQKSSQAPKLLFHYYDKDFNNEADTPDNFQSRRPNTSFCFLDIRSPGLGDTAMYLCATSPRRDYGYTFGSGTRLTVV.

The chain has TRBV18 and TRBJ2-3; 10 bases are shared with TRBD2. The CDR3 sequence is 17 residues long. The germline CDR1 and CDR2 sequences are KGHSH and LQKENI. V lost 6 bases, J lost 5 bases, and 14 bases stayed unmatched. The DNA for the CDR3 is TGTGCCAGCTCCCGCGGGGGAGCGGGGGGGCAGAAAGATACGCAGTATTTT. Encoded protein: CASSRGGAGGQKDTQYF. The whole variable domain, remainder taken from reference TRBV18 and TRBJ2-3, is NAGVMQNPRHLVRRRGQEARLRCSPMKGHSHVYWYRQLPEEGLKFMVYLQKENIIDESGMPKERFSAEFPKEGPSILRIQQVVRGDSAAYFCASSRGGAGGQKDTQYFGPGTRLTVL.

The rearrangement joins TRBV4-1 to TRBJ1-1, with D possibly being TRBD1 (6 bases). Germline loops: CDR1 MGHRA, CDR2 YSYEKL. The CDR3 covers 17 residues. V lost 4 bases to trimming and J lost 3 bases, with 21 bases between them. In DNA, the CDR3 is TGCGCCAGCAGCCCGGGAAGAATAACAGGGCGAGACACTGAAGCTTTCTTT. Protein sequence: CASSPGRITGRDTEAFF.

The chain joins TRBV18 to TRBJ2-3; 12 bases map to TRBD2. Germline V gives CDR1 KGHSH, CDR2 LQKENI. With V trimmed by 1 base and J by 4 bases, 9 bases remained unmatched. This CDR3 is 18 amino acids long. This CDR3 is CASSPLTSGSGWADTQYF. The CDR3 nucleotides are TGTGCCAGCTCACCACTGACTAGCGGGAGCGGTTGGGCAGATACGCAGTATTTT. Variable domain in full (rest from reference TRBV18 and TRBJ2-3): NAGVMQNPRHLVRRRGQEARLRCSPMKGHSHVYWYRQLPEEGLKFMVYLQKENIIDESGMPKERFSAEFPKEGPSILRIQQVVRGDSAAYFCASSPLTSGSGWADTQYFGPGTRLTVL.

This sequence joins TRBV30 and TRBJ2-1; no reliable D call. Deletions cut 2 bases from V and 6 bases from J, with 14 bases between. Per the germline V gene, CDR1 is GTSNPN and CDR2 is SVGIG (reference sequence). This CDR3 has 14 amino acids. The CDR3 DNA sequence: TGTGCCTGGAGTCCGAGCGTTAACGCCAATGAGCAGTTCTTC. Protein sequence: CAWSPSVNANEQFF. Full variable domain (rest looked up from reference TRBV30 and TRBJ2-1): SQTIHQWPATLVQPVGSPLSLECTVEGTSNPNLYWYRQAAGRGLQLLFYSVGIGQISSEVPQNLSASRPQDRQFILSSKKLLLSDSGFYLCAWSPSVNANEQFFGPGTRLTVL.

The V and J genes are TRBV7-9 and TRBJ1-1; 9 positions agree with TRBD1. Losses at the gene ends were 5 bases for V and 5 bases for J; bases not matched to a gene: 6. Germline loops: CDR1 SEHNR, CDR2 FQNEAQ (reference sequence). The CDR3 spans 14 residues. The CDR3 region is CASSATGGWTEAFF. The CDR3 nucleotides read TGTGCCAGCAGCGCGACAGGGGGATGGACTGAAGCTTTCTTT.